These 10 T cell receptor beta chains originate from one sample sequenced in a study of blood T cell repertoires in COVID-19. Clones were sequenced by immunoSEQ multiplex PCR, and TCRdb holds only the in-frame ones, with some missing. The sample yields approximately 180,000 clones, roughly 82% seen once. The sample taken for sequencing was PBMCs or T cells enriched from blood (not recorded which). All receptors come from an older woman with acute COVID-19.

This sequence joins TRBV12-3 or TRBV12-4 and TRBJ1-2; TRBD1 might be the D (5 bases). Deletions cut 4 bases from V and 6 bases from J, with 12 bases between. The CDR3 spans 13 residues. CDR3: CASSSRVEHGYTF. The CDR3 nucleotides read TGTGCCAGCAGTTCCAGGGTTGAGCATGGCTACACCTTC.

V gene TRBV7-9 combines with J gene TRBJ1-1, with a tentative D call TRBD1 (6 bases). Germline V gene data show CDR1 as SEHNR and CDR2 as FQNEAQ (reference sequence). The CDR3 totals 15 residues. Trimming took 3 bases from V and 0 from J, leaving 11 bases between them. The CDR3 loop reads CASSFTTGMNTEAFF. CDR3 nucleotide sequence: TGTGCCAGCAGCTTTACCACAGGGATGAACACTGAAGCTTTCTTT.

This clone was recorded only once. The chain recombines TRBV19 with TRBJ2-1; a weak D match, TRBD1 (6 bases). Germline-derived CDR1 and CDR2 are LNHDA and SQIVND (reference sequence). V lost 1 base, J lost 6 bases, and 7 bases lay in between. The CDR3 extends over 13 amino acids. The CDR3: CASSIGGGNEQFF. CDR3 sequence (DNA): TGTGCCAGTAGTATAGGAGGGGGCAATGAGCAGTTCTTC.

This chain uses TRBV6-6 with TRBJ1-1, with 7 bases aligning to TRBD1. This CDR3 comprises 15 residues. Trimming cost V 5 bases and J 11 bases; bases outside gene matches: 17. Germline assignment: CDR1 MNHNY and CDR2 SVGAGI (reference sequence). The CDR3 nucleotides read TGTGCCAGCAGTACCCGTGAGGGGGCGAACACGCTCGCTTTCTTT. The encoded protein is CASSTREGANTLAFF.

This rearrangement joins TRBV15 to TRBJ2-2; TRBD2 matches 9 bases. Germline trimming cut 9 bases from V and 4 bases from J; bases unmatched to any gene: 9. The CDR3 consists of 15 residues. Germline loops: CDR1 LNHNV, CDR2 YYDKDF (reference sequence). The CDR3 nucleotides are TGTGCCACAAAGGGCGGCGGGGGGGGCACCGGGGAGCTGTTTTTT. Protein product: CATKGGGGGTGELFF.

The chain links TRBV4-3 to TRBJ2-1, with D tentatively TRBD1 (5 bases). V was cut by 0 bases and J by 10 bases, with 10 bases left in between. The germline V gene encodes CDR1 LGHNA and CDR2 YSLEER. The CDR3 is made up of 13 amino acids. For the CDR3, the DNA is TGCGCCAGCAGCCAAGATAGGGGCGCCGAGCAGTTCTTC. Protein: CASSQDRGAEQFF.

The CDR3: CASSLTGSEQYF. CDR3 nucleotide sequence: TGCGCCAGCAGCTTGACAGGATCCGAGCAGTACTTC. V is TRBV5-1 and J is TRBJ2-7; possibly TRBD1 for D (5 bases). Trimming took off 1 base at V and 6 bases at J, with 8 bases between the two ends. CDR1 SGHRS and CDR2 YFSETQ come from the germline V gene. The CDR3 length is 12 residues.

This clone was seen only once. The chain couples TRBV5-5 to TRBJ2-7; perhaps TRBD2 as D (6 bases). V was trimmed by 1 base and J by 4 bases, leaving 9 bases between them. Germline V gives CDR1 SGHKS, CDR2 YYEKEE (reference sequence). There are 13 residues in the CDR3. The CDR3 DNA follows: TGTGCCAGCAGCTTGCCGGGGGAATACGAGCAGTACGTC. Translation: CASSLPGEYEQYV.

The chain uses TRBV5-1 and TRBJ2-2, with D maybe TRBD2 (7 bases). The V gene lost 4 bases and the J gene lost 2 bases, with 9 bases spanning the gap. Germline V lookup: CDR1 SGHRS, CDR2 YFSETQ. This CDR3 comprises 14 residues. CDR3 amino acids: CASSRGANTGELFF. The DNA for the CDR3 is TGCGCCAGCAGCCGGGGGGCCAACACCGGGGAGCTGTTTTTT.

This clone was found a few times. The CDR3 sequence is CASSTIAGELFF. CDR3 DNA sequence: TGTGCCAGCAGTACAATTGCCGGGGAGCTGTTTTTT. The J gene is TRBJ2-2, the V gene TRBV6-2 or TRBV6-3; D is undetermined. This CDR3 contains 12 residues. The germline V and J ends were trimmed by 5 bases and 6 bases, with 7 bases remaining between them. CDR1 is MNHEY, CDR2 SVGEGT, per germline.